This entry is about one TCR beta chain. Profiling relied on immunoSEQ multiplex PCR, and the TCRdb table lists in-frame clones only, not all of them. The sample records under 25,000 clones, just under 85% being singletons. The data were taken from a study of T cell changes during pregnancy in multiple sclerosis. This CDR3 region has 14 residues. The V gene's germline CDR1 is MNHNY and CDR2 SVGAGI (reference sequence). The junction had 4 bases not matched to a gene; V was cut back by 4 bases and J by 4 bases. This rearrangement joins TRBV6-6 to TRBJ1-1, with TRBD1 matching 9 bases. The sample in question was CD8+ T cells from peripheral blood mononuclear cells, obtained in the first trimester of pregnancy. The TCR originated in a female donor in good health, enrolled as a control in a pregnancy study. The CDR3 sequence: CASSSQGAATEAFF. For the CDR3, the DNA is TGTGCCAGCAGTTCACAGGGGGCAGCCACTGAAGCTTTCTTT.